This paragraph reports one T cell receptor beta chain. This clonotype was recorded at least ten times. Its specific antigen is unknown. No much larger clone is present one base from it, and per-base qualities are unavailable. The data belong to a study of T cell repertoires in cytomegalovirus infection (dated by TCRdb to the late 2010s). At the level of the whole study: Because public TCR beta signatures pointed to carriage of CMV infection together with the matching HLA type, the HLA type of each donor mattered for the analysis. Paper-wide results and their limitations: The ex vivo response was dominated by HLA-C-restricted CMV-specific TCR beta clonotypes, which also provided the single most frequent clonotype in two of eight donors. Cumulative frequency of public TCR beta family members discriminated carriers of CMV infection plus the relevant HLA type in this cohort and an independent approximately 400-donor cohort.

Sequencing relied on an Illumina HiSeq 1500. Using fastp at Q25 and MiXCR, TCRdb reprocessed the public reads and kept productive beta chains. Every CDR3 protein is listed once, alongside the most common genes and DNA of its rows. For this sample there are roughly 200,000 distinct CDR3 sequences; 8.5% to 10% appear just once. The top ten clones comprise about 4.2% of the sample. V is cut back by 4 bases and J by 5 bases, with 9 bases in the junction unmatched. The germline V gene encodes CDR1 SGHDN and CDR2 FVKESK. The CDR3 starts with the cysteine, ends with the phenylalanine, and has 16 residues. CDR3 DNA is the only sequence kept; it has 48 bases, read in frame from the first base.

Here the chain combines TRBV14 and TRBJ2-1; TRBD2 matches 9 bases in the middle. The receptor was isolated from a human donor in good health (CMV status not recorded). Some clones in this sample may be carry-over from other donors' samples. The sample comprised PBMCs. The DNA sequence is TGTGCCAGCAGCCCATCACTAGCGGGCCTGAACAATGAGCAGTTCTTC. Its amino acids are CASSPSLAGLNNEQFF. Beyond the CDR3, the reference TRBV14 and TRBJ2-1 genes provide the residues; the full variable domain reads: EAGVTQFPSHSVIEKGQTVTLRCDPISGHDNLYWYRRVMGKEIKFLLHFVKESKQDESGMPNNRFLAERTGGTYSTLKVQPAELEDSGVYFCASSPSLAGLNNEQFFGPGTRLTVL.